The present T cell receptor beta chain was sequenced within a study of blood T cell repertoires in COVID-19 (dated by TCRdb to 2020 to 2021). General notes on the study: Samples covering the acute and convalescent phases of COVID-19 were provided by collaborators in the United States, Italy and Spain. The repertoires were released in a freely available public database intended as a resource for research on the immune response to SARS-CoV-2. The dataset comprised deeply sampled blood TCRbeta repertoires from subjects exposed to, actively infected with, or recovered from COVID-19. A de-identified subject ID, COVID-19 status, age in years and sex were almost always included in the sample metadata. Where HLA class I and class II types were available, the types were taken from metadata supplied by the sample provider, not from assay-based typing. The material from the prospective study consisted of cDNA or gDNA derived from T cells, B-cell-depleted T cells, or PBMCs. The samples were drawn from two sources: the first 160 participants of the ongoing ImmuneRACE study, and approximately 1,300 subjects contributed by 6 global collaborators. The investigation overall reported the following: The amount of clinical and demographic metadata varied by source and participant and was provided uncurated.

TCRbeta CDR3 regions were amplified from genomic DNA by means of the immunoSEQ Assay, a bias-controlled multiplex PCR. On the authors' methods: Nucleated cell counts per sample were estimated from amplification of reference gene primers within the assay. Sequence reads were collapsed and filtered to measure the absolute abundance of every unique TCRbeta CDR3 rearrangement. For each sample, productive Simpson clonality was calculated as the square root of Simpson's diversity index across productive rearrangements. The immuneACCESS repertoire file appears here via TCRdb, limited to in-frame rearrangements. These files lack a portion of the clones; in checked studies, under half of the deficit traces to unresolved V genes, and the cause of the others is not known. The D gene and trimming were derived from the DNA, and the V and J assignments and clone size from that table. For this sample there are about 240,000 clones; about 83% appear just once. The ten most abundant clones make up about 12% of the sample.

V and J lose 0 bases and 5 bases, and a span of 15 bases separates them. From cysteine to phenylalanine, the CDR3 is 15 amino acids long. This entry keeps only the CDR3 DNA: 45 bases, framed from base 1. The germline V gene encodes CDR1 SGHDT and CDR2 YYEEEE. A remark on this clone: The antigen this receptor binds is unknown. Nothing much larger sits one base from this clone, and base qualities are not available.

Each collaborating institution followed its own protocols to collect whole blood in K2EDTA tubes. Collaborator samples were shipped for TCRbeta analysis as frozen whole blood, isolated PBMCs, or DNA extracted from either sample type. Sample: peripheral blood. The V and J segments used are TRBV5-6 and TRBJ2-7, with the D gene not confidently named. This receptor was taken from a man older than 75 with acute or convalescent COVID-19. The sequenced DNA: TGTGCCAGCAGCTTGGTGGGCCCGTCGTTGGACGAGCAGTACTTC. This is translated as CASSLVGPSLDEQYF.